These 15 T cell receptor beta chains originate from one sample sequenced in a study of T-cell reconstitution after alpha-beta-depleted transplantation in children (dated by TCRdb to the mid-2010s). Library preparation was by PCR. Sequencing took place on an Illumina HiSeq 2500. To normalize quantification of the TCRbeta repertoire, the TCR libraries were built with molecular barcoding that relied on unique molecular identifiers. The public reads were quality trimmed at Q25 with fastp and then assembled into clones with MiXCR by TCRdb, keeping productive beta chains. CDR3 protein sequences are deduplicated, and each keeps its most common genes and DNA. The sample table contains about half a million distinct CDR3 sequences; only one count was recorded for around 13% of them. Jointly, the top ten make up about 6% of the sample. Sequenced material: PBMCs from the stem cell graft donor, taken from the stem cell graft. The receptors were sampled from a human donor who donated a stem cell graft to a child with combined immunodeficiency.

This clonotype occurred many times. The chain has TRBV12-3 or TRBV12-4 and TRBJ2-3; unclear D gene. V was trimmed by 5 bases and J by 3 bases, leaving 9 bases between them. CDR3 length equals 13 residues. The CDR3 region is CASSTTGTDTQYF. The CDR3 coding sequence is TGTGCCAGCAGTACCACTGGGACAGATACGCAGTATTTT.

CDR3 coding DNA: TGTGCCAGCAGTTTAAACCGGGACAGGACCACAGATACGCAGTATTTT. Translation: CASSLNRDRTTDTQYF. The rearrangement links TRBV28 to TRBJ2-3; 8 nucleotides line up with TRBD1. This CDR3 is built from 16 residues. With 2 bases clipped from V and 2 bases from J, the junction kept 6 bases outside the gene matches. Germline CDR1 reads MDHEN; CDR2 reads SYDVKM. The entire variable domain, with the rest obtained from reference TRBV28 and TRBJ2-3, is as follows: DVKVTQSSRYLVKRTGEKVFLECVQDMDHENMFWYRQDPGLGLRLIYFSYDVKMKEKGDIPEGYSVSREKKERFSLILESASTNQTSMYLCASSLNRDRTTDTQYFGPGTRLTVL.

This clonotype was counted between two and nine times. V is TRBV20-1 and J is TRBJ1-1; D may be TRBD1 (6 bases). There are 14 residues in the CDR3. Trimming left V 2 bases short and J 1 base short, with 11 bases between. Per germline, CDR1 DFQATT and CDR2 SNEGSKA (reference sequence). Here the CDR3 DNA reads TGCAGTGCTAGATCCGGACAGCCGAACACTGAAGCTTTCTTT. It is translated as CSARSGQPNTEAFF.

This sequence joins TRBV11-2 and TRBJ2-1; perhaps TRBD2 as D (5 bases). The CDR3 extends over 14 amino acids. V lost 4 bases and J 8 bases, leaving 15 bases between the germline ends. Germline V gene data show CDR1 as SGHAT and CDR2 as FQNNGV. The DNA for the CDR3 is TGTGCCAGCAGCTCTTTGCGAGGGCGGGATGAGCAGTTCTTC. This codes for CASSSLRGRDEQFF.

The chain employs TRBV24-1 and TRBJ1-1, with D perhaps matching TRBD1 (5 bases). The V gene's germline CDR1 is KGHDR and CDR2 SFDVKD. V was pared by 5 bases and J by 9 bases, with 18 bases between. The CDR3 totals 14 residues. The CDR3 loop is CATSGGAPGGQAFF. CDR3 nucleotides: TGTGCCACCAGTGGTGGGGCCCCGGGTGGCCAAGCTTTCTTT.

This clonotype was observed a handful of times. V and J are TRBV6-5 and TRBJ1-1; D unresolved. Germline V gene sequence: CDR1 MNHEY, CDR2 SVGAGI. There are 17 residues in the CDR3. V shed 0 bases and J shed 1 base, with 15 bases lying between them. The CDR3, as DNA: TGTGCCAGCAGTTACTCGATCGACGCCACTACGAACACTGAAGCTTTCTTT. The encoded protein is CASSYSIDATTNTEAFF.

The chain combines TRBV5-1 with TRBJ2-3, with D possibly matching TRBD2 (6 bases). The germline V and J ends were trimmed by 4 bases and 5 bases, with 20 bases remaining between them. The CDR3 contains 16 residues. In germline, CDR1 is SGHRS, CDR2 YFSETQ. The CDR3 protein is CASSLENQIAVDTQYF. In DNA, the CDR3 is TGCGCCAGCAGCCTCGAAAATCAGATAGCGGTAGATACGCAGTATTTT.

This clonotype has more than one count but fewer than ten. The rearrangement links TRBV20-1 to TRBJ2-7, with 9 bases fitting TRBD1. CDR1 DFQATT and CDR2 SNEGSKA come from the germline V gene (reference sequence). V shed 5 bases, J shed 4 bases, and the junction held 6 bases outside the gene matches. The CDR3 spans 13 residues. This CDR3 is CSAGPGQGYEQYF. CDR3 nucleotide sequence: TGCAGTGCTGGTCCGGGACAGGGTTACGAGCAGTACTTC.

This clonotype was counted a few times. The chain combines TRBV24-1 with TRBJ2-1; a weak D match, TRBD1 (6 bases). The germline V gene has CDR1 KGHDR and CDR2 SFDVKD. Trimming removed 4 bases at V and 0 bases at J, with 15 bases between. CDR3 length: 17 amino acids. CDR3 sequence (DNA): TGTGCCACCAGTGACTCACAGGGCCTTAGCTCCTACAATGAGCAGTTCTTC. Translating gives CATSDSQGLSSYNEQFF.

There are many counts of this clonotype. The chain recombines TRBV5-1 with TRBJ2-7; tentative D call: TRBD1 (6 bases). Germline CDR1 is SGHRS and CDR2 is YFSETQ. V gave up 3 bases and J gave up 3 bases, with 13 bases separating them. This CDR3 is built from 14 residues. The CDR3 reads CASSSQGRVYEQYF. CDR3 bases: TGCGCCAGCAGCTCACAGGGTAGGGTCTACGAGCAGTACTTC.

This rearrangement joins TRBV7-2 to TRBJ2-2; no clear D. Trimming shortened V by 5 bases and J by 3 bases, and 16 bases separated the two germline ends. Germline CDR1 and CDR2: SGHTA and FQGNSA. CDR3 size: 16 residues. CDR3 residues: CASSPARRPDTGELFF. DNA of the CDR3: TGTGCCAGCAGCCCTGCTCGAAGACCCGACACCGGGGAGCTGTTTTTT. Full variable domain (rest looked up from reference TRBV7-2 and TRBJ2-2): GAGVSQSPSNKVTEKGKDVELRCDPISGHTALYWYRQSLGQGLEFLIYFQGNSAPDKSGLPSDRFSAERTGGSVSTLTIQRTQQEDSAVYLCASSPARRPDTGELFFGEGSRLTVL.

This clonotype turned up a few times. The rearrangement joins TRBV6-5 to TRBJ2-1; unclear D gene. Germline CDR1 reads MNHEY; CDR2 reads SVGAGI. The CDR3 totals 14 residues. Trimming took off 2 bases at V and 1 base at J, with 6 bases between the two ends. The DNA for the CDR3 is TGTGCCAGCAGTTACAGATATTCCTACAATGAGCAGTTCTTC. Translating it yields CASSYRYSYNEQFF.

The chain employs TRBV9 and TRBJ1-5; 12 bases are shared with TRBD1. The germline gives CDR1 SGDLS, CDR2 YYNGEE. This CDR3 comprises 16 residues. J gave up 11 bases and V 4 bases, and 13 bases lay outside the gene matches. In nucleotides, the CDR3 is TGTGCCAGCAGCACGAAGGGACAGGGGGCTAAGTTATCCCAGCATTTT. It translates to CASSTKGQGAKLSQHF.

This clonotype was picked up a small number of times. V usage is TRBV28 and J usage is TRBJ2-2; D not resolved. Trimming removed 3 bases at V and 5 bases at J, with 13 bases between. Germline V lookup: CDR1 MDHEN, CDR2 SYDVKM. The CDR3 sequence is 15 residues long. The CDR3 sequence: CASSFGVTSTGELFF. CDR3 nucleotide sequence: TGTGCCAGCAGTTTTGGGGTGACTTCTACCGGGGAGCTGTTTTTT.

This clonotype showed up many times. The genes are TRBV7-2 and TRBJ1-5; D is undetermined. V lost 5 bases to trimming and J lost 8 bases, with 13 bases between them. CDR3 length: 13 amino acids. The germline gives CDR1 SGHTA, CDR2 FQGNSA. The CDR3 is CASSPEVVEPQHF. The CDR3 DNA reads TGTGCCAGCAGCCCGGAAGTTGTGGAGCCCCAGCATTTT.